These T cell receptor beta chains were read from a single sample in a study of spatial heterogeneity in lung cancer. TCRdb reprocessed the 5' RACE reads via MiXCR and lists one record per CDR3 protein. This sample has more than 12,000 distinct CDR3 sequences, with about a tenth found just once. Source: PBMCs, taken at surgery. These receptors were collected from a female donor with early-stage non-small cell lung cancer. CDR3s include the opening cysteine and the closing phenylalanine or tryptophan. The D gene is left open where the match is weak. Rows may omit the clone size; those that give it use once, few, many or a size class.

d_gene	abundance	v_gene	j_gene	CDR3aa	CDR3nt
TRBD2	few	TRBV27	TRBJ2-7	CASRVSGGSTYEQYF	TGTGCCAGCAGGGTTAGCGGGGGGTCTACCTACGAGCAGTACTTC
-	many	TRBV5-6	TRBJ2-5	CASSSYVRAIGETQYF	TGTGCCAGCAGCTCCTACGTTCGAGCCATAGGGGAGACCCAGTACTTC
-	-	TRBV7-9	TRBJ2-2	CASSSSTGELFF	TGTGCCAGCAGCTCAAGCACCGGGGAGCTGTTTTTT
-	-	TRBV28	TRBJ1-1	CASSFDPIDGGNVNTEAFF	TGTGCCAGCAGTTTCGACCCTATTGACGGAGGGAATGTGAACACTGAAGCTTTCTTT
-	-	TRBV6-2/TRBV6-3	TRBJ1-3	CASRAGETIYF	TGTGCCAGCAGGGCCGGGGAGACCATATATTTT
-	many	TRBV7-9	TRBJ1-3	CASSYGQGRFGNTIYF	TGTGCCAGCTCCTATGGCCAGGGAAGGTTTGGAAACACCATATATTTT
-	few	TRBV6-2/TRBV6-3	TRBJ1-1	CASSWGGSEAFF	TGTGCCAGCAGTTGGGGAGGCAGTGAAGCTTTCTTT
-	many	TRBV7-2	TRBJ1-6	CASSLVGQYNSPLHF	TGTGCCAGCAGCTTAGTCGGACAGTATAATTCACCCCTCCACTTT
-	-	TRBV7-2	TRBJ1-5	CASSLVGAQPQHF	TGTGCCAGCAGCTTAGTAGGGGCTCAGCCCCAGCATTTT
TRBD2	-	TRBV6-4	TRBJ2-1	CASSAGGGPYNEQFF	TGTGCCAGCAGTGCCGGCGGGGGGCCTTACAATGAGCAGTTCTTC
-	many	TRBV28	TRBJ1-2	CASSPSGRTFYGYTF	TGTGCCAGCAGTCCCTCGGGGCGGACTTTCTATGGCTACACCTTC
-	-	TRBV12-3/TRBV12-4	TRBJ2-5	CASASSGQETQYF	TGTGCCAGCGCCAGTAGCGGTCAAGAGACCCAGTACTTC
-	medium-sized	TRBV2	TRBJ1-5	CASKFGYSNQPQHF	TGTGCCAGCAAATTCGGGTATAGCAATCAGCCCCAGCATTTT
-	-	TRBV27	TRBJ2-3	CASSLKGLDTDTQYF	TGTGCCAGCAGTTTAAAGGGGCTCGACACAGATACGCAGTATTTT
-	many	TRBV6-2/TRBV6-3	TRBJ1-1	CASWTAMNTEAFF	TGTGCCAGCTGGACTGCCATGAACACTGAAGCTTTCTTT
-	few	TRBV12-3/TRBV12-4	TRBJ1-1	CASSLGLLNTEAFF	TGTGCCAGCAGTTTAGGACTCTTGAACACTGAAGCTTTCTTT
-	many	TRBV20-1	TRBJ2-6	CSARDRLSPYSGANVLTF	TGCAGTGCTAGGGACAGATTGAGCCCATACTCTGGGGCCAACGTCCTGACTTTC
-	many	TRBV28	TRBJ1-1	CASSLRNGRAFF	TGTGCCAGCAGTTTAAGGAACGGGCGAGCTTTCTTT
-	few	TRBV9	TRBJ2-3	CASSVRQYTDTQYF	TGTGCCAGCAGCGTAAGGCAGTACACAGATACGCAGTATTTT
TRBD2	medium-sized	TRBV28	TRBJ2-5	CASSLFPSGTSGTQYF	TGTGCCAGCAGCCTTTTCCCCTCCGGGACTAGTGGGACCCAGTACTTC
TRBD2	-	TRBV24-1	TRBJ2-3	CATSDLTSGSTDTQYF	TGTGCCACCAGTGATTTAACTAGCGGGAGCACAGATACGCAGTATTTT
TRBD2	many	TRBV19	TRBJ2-1	CASSIGSGGSSYNEQFF	TGTGCCAGTAGTATTGGTAGCGGGGGGAGCTCCTACAATGAGCAGTTCTTC
TRBD2	many	TRBV20-1	TRBJ2-1	CSAISGGRRGNGEQFF	TGCAGTGCTATTAGCGGGGGCCGGCGGGGAAATGGTGAGCAGTTCTTC
-	-	TRBV6-5	TRBJ2-3	CASRQLSTDTQYF	TGTGCCAGTAGACAGCTAAGCACAGATACGCAGTATTTT
TRBD2	many	TRBV6-6	TRBJ2-1	CASSSAGLAGRGNEQFF	TGTGCCAGCAGCTCCGCCGGACTAGCGGGGAGGGGCAATGAGCAGTTCTTC
-	many	TRBV29-1	TRBJ1-2	CSAMTGLQGGGYTF	TGCAGCGCCATGACGGGCCTCCAGGGCGGTGGCTACACCTTC
TRBD2	few	TRBV7-9	TRBJ2-3	CASLRPGGSTDTQYF	TGTGCCAGCCTGCGCCCGGGGGGATCCACAGATACGCAGTATTTT
TRBD1	-	TRBV20-1	TRBJ1-1	CSAHSSPTGRTEAFF	TGCAGTGCGCACTCGAGCCCGACAGGGAGGACTGAAGCTTTCTTT
-	many	TRBV5-1	TRBJ1-6	CASSRRDLLNSPLHF	TGCGCCAGCAGCAGAAGGGACCTCCTCAATTCACCCCTCCACTTT